Each of the 18 T cell receptor beta chains below was sequenced from the same sample in a study of blood T cell repertoires in COVID-19. Clones were sequenced by immunoSEQ multiplex PCR, and TCRdb holds only the in-frame ones, with some missing. This sample yields 150,000 to 200,000 clones, of which 60% to 80% are seen a single time; about 28% belongs to the top ten. The sequenced sample was peripheral blood. The receptors originated from a woman in her sixties or seventies with acute or convalescent COVID-19.

J is TRBJ2-7 and V is TRBV5-4, with D perhaps TRBD2 (6 bases). Germline V CDR1 and CDR2: SGHNT, YYREEE (reference sequence). The CDR3 runs to 15 residues. The ends were cut back, 0 bases at V and 1 base at J, with 11 bases in the middle. The CDR3 spells CASSLAAGLSYEQYF. The CDR3 region has the DNA TGTGCCAGCAGCTTGGCTGCGGGACTTTCCTACGAGCAGTACTTC. The whole variable domain, remainder taken from reference TRBV5-4 and TRBJ2-7, is ETGVTQSPTHLIKTRGQQVTLRCSSQSGHNTVSWYQQALGQGPQFIFQYYREEENGRGNFPPRFSGLQFPNYSSELNVNALELDDSALYLCASSLAAGLSYEQYFGPGTRLTVT.

The chain is built from TRBV5-4 and TRBJ2-7; perhaps TRBD1 as D (5 bases). The CDR3 is 16 residues long. V gave up 4 bases and J gave up 7 bases, with 24 bases separating them. Germline V gene data show CDR1 as SGHNT and CDR2 as YYREEE (reference sequence). CDR3 amino acids: CASSHAQGRSGMEQYF. CDR3 DNA: TGTGCCAGCAGCCATGCCCAGGGTAGGTCAGGTATGGAGCAGTACTTC.

The V call is TRBV5-1, the J call TRBJ2-1; D is perhaps TRBD2 (5 bases). The CDR3 sequence is 15 residues long. Deletions cut 4 bases from V and 5 bases from J, with 16 bases between. From germline, CDR1 is SGHRS and CDR2 YFSETQ. CDR3 nucleotide sequence: TGCGCCAGCAGCCCCCGAGCGGCCTACGACAATGAGCAGTTCTTC. Protein sequence: CASSPRAAYDNEQFF.

The chain links TRBV10-2 to TRBJ1-2; D ambiguous. CDR3 size: 11 residues. V was shortened by 7 bases and J by 8 bases, with 11 bases between the two germline ends. Germline values: CDR1 WSHSY, CDR2 SAAADI. This CDR3 is CASNTGSGYTF. The DNA for the CDR3 is TGCGCCAGCAATACGGGGAGCGGCTACACCTTC.

The chain recombines TRBV14 with TRBJ1-5; no firm D call. V was clipped by 1 base and J by 9 bases, with 7 bases between them. CDR3 length: 12 residues. Germline V gives CDR1 SGHDN, CDR2 FVKESK. In DNA form, the CDR3 reads TGTGCCAGCAGCCAAGGAGAGGGGCCCCAGCATTTT. As protein: CASSQGEGPQHF.

J is TRBJ2-3 and V is TRBV20-1, with D tentatively TRBD1 (5 bases). The CDR3 contains 11 residues. Germline lookup yields CDR1 DFQATT and CDR2 SNEGSKA (reference sequence). V shed 7 bases and J shed 3 bases, with 8 bases lying between them. The CDR3 DNA reads TGCAGTGGGGCAGGGACAGATACGCAGTATTTT. Translated, it gives CSGAGTDTQYF.

This chain connects TRBV12-1 to TRBJ1-5; the table's D call of TRBD1 was not tested on the DNA. TRBV12-1 is assigned pseudogene status. This CDR3 comprises 16 residues. The CDR3 DNA reads TGTGCCAGCAGCCTAGTACAGGGAAAGAGGGAGCAGCCCCAGCATTTT. As protein: CASSLVQGKREQPQHF.

The chain carries TRBV5-1 and TRBJ2-5; tentative D call: TRBD1 (6 bases). Germline V lookup: CDR1 SGHRS, CDR2 YFSETQ. The CDR3 contains 14 residues. Trimming took 4 bases from V and 3 from J, leaving 13 bases between them. CDR3: CASSRGDIEETQYF. The CDR3, as DNA: TGCGCCAGCAGCCGAGGGGACATAGAAGAGACCCAGTACTTC.

The rearrangement uses TRBV28 and TRBJ1-5; 7 bases are a match to TRBD1. The CDR3 extends over 15 amino acids. The ends lost 6 bases at V and 0 bases at J; junction bases unmatched: 5. Looked up from germline, CDR1 is MDHEN and CDR2 is SYDVKM. The CDR3 sequence: CASSPDRYSNQPQHF. As DNA, the CDR3 is TGTGCCAGCAGCCCGGACAGGTATAGCAATCAGCCCCAGCATTTT.

This chain joins TRBV11-2 and TRBJ2-2; the D is unclear. The CDR3 sequence is 14 residues long. Germline CDR1 SGHAT, CDR2 FQNNGV. Trimming cost V 5 bases and J 4 bases, with 11 bases left between them. The CDR3 sequence is CASSSLVATGELFF. Written as DNA, the CDR3 is TGTGCCAGCAGCAGCCTAGTAGCCACCGGGGAGCTGTTTTTT.

V and J are TRBV2 and TRBJ1-1; D not certain. The V and J ends lost 0 bases and 9 bases respectively, with 14 bases between them. The CDR3 extends over 14 amino acids. Germline V gene lookup returns CDR1 SNHLY and CDR2 FYNNEI. CDR3 bases: TGTGCCAGCAGTGAAGCGCTTCAAGGAGGGAAAGCTTTCTTT. Its protein is CASSEALQGGKAFF.

V gene TRBV6-2 or TRBV6-3 combines with J gene TRBJ1-1; D remains ambiguous. The V gene lost 5 bases and the J gene lost 7 bases, with 11 bases spanning the gap. Looked up from germline, CDR1 is MNHEY and CDR2 is SVGEGT. The CDR3 consists of 12 residues. Here the CDR3 reads CASSRRGSEAFF. The CDR3 DNA follows: TGTGCCAGCAGTCGACGAGGGAGTGAAGCTTTCTTT.

This clone has just one count. The chain couples TRBV12-5 to TRBJ2-1, with 8 bases matching TRBD2. Germline CDR1 LGHNT, CDR2 FRNRAP. V lost 8 bases to trimming and J lost 5 bases; unmatched junction nucleotides: 8. This CDR3 region has 14 residues. The chain's CDR3 is CASRTSGSHNEQFF. The CDR3 nucleotides read TGTGCTAGTCGGACAAGCGGGAGCCACAATGAGCAGTTCTTC. Complete variable domain (other parts from reference TRBV12-5 and TRBJ2-1): DARVTQTPRHKVTEMGQEVTMRCQPILGHNTVFWYRQTMMQGLELLAYFRNRAPLDDSGMPKDRFSAEMPDATLATLKIQPSEPRDSAVYFCASRTSGSHNEQFFGPGTRLTVL.

The rearrangement uses TRBV30 and TRBJ1-2; 8 bases align to TRBD1. In germline, CDR1 is GTSNPN, CDR2 SVGIG (reference sequence). This CDR3 spans 14 amino acids. J was trimmed by 6 bases and V by 0 bases; bases with no gene match: 6. CDR3 DNA sequence: TGTGCCTGGAGTGTACAGGGGGATTCGGATGGCTACACCTTC. This translates into CAWSVQGDSDGYTF.

This chain uses TRBV25-1 with TRBJ2-7; D call uncertain. V lost 8 bases, J lost 2 bases, and 10 bases lay in between. Looked up from germline, CDR1 is MGHDK and CDR2 is SYGVNS. The CDR3 has 12 residues. In DNA form, the CDR3 reads TGTGCCAGCGCAGGAAATACCTACGAGCAGTACTTC. This translates into CASAGNTYEQYF.

The J gene is TRBJ2-1, the V gene TRBV5-1; 9 bases map to TRBD1. The CDR3 contains 13 residues. Trimming removed 4 bases from V and 13 bases from J; junction bases left unmatched: 9. CDR1 and CDR2 from the germline V gene are SGHRS and YFSETQ. In DNA form, the CDR3 reads TGCGCCAGCAGCCAAGGACAGGGGTGGGGACAGTTCTTC. It yields the protein CASSQGQGWGQFF.

The V and J genes are TRBV30 and TRBJ1-2; D is perhaps TRBD1 (6 bases). This CDR3 is built from 13 residues. Per the germline V gene, CDR1 is GTSNPN and CDR2 is SVGIG (reference sequence). Trimming shortened V by 3 bases and J by 8 bases, and 16 bases separated the two germline ends. CDR3 in DNA: TGTGCCTGGAGGATCGGGGGGGCTGTAGGCTACACCTTC. Translating it yields CAWRIGGAVGYTF.

This chain uses TRBV3-1 (or the pseudogene TRBV3-2) with TRBJ2-3; D is uncertain. There are 13 residues in the CDR3. Between the trimmed V and J ends, which lost 2 bases and 14 bases, there was a span of 17 bases. Germline loops: CDR1 LGHDT, CDR2 YNNKEL (reference sequence). The CDR3: CASSQNPGQNRYF. As DNA, the CDR3 is TGTGCCAGCAGCCAAAACCCCGGTCAAAATAGGTATTTT.